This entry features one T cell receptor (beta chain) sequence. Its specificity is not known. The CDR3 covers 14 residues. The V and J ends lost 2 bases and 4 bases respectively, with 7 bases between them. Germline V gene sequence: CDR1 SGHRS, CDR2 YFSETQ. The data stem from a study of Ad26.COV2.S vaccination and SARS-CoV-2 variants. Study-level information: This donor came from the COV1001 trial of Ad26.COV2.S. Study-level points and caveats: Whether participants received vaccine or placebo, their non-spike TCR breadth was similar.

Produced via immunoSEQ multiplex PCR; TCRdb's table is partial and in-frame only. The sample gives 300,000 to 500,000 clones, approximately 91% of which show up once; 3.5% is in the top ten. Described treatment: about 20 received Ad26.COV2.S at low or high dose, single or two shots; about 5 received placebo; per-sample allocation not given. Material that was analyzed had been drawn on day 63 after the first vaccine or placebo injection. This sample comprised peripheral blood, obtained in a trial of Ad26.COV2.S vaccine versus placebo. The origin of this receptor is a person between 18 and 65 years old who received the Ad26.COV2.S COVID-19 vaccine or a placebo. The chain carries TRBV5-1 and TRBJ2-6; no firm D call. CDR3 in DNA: TGCGCCAGCAGCTTAACGTTAGGGGCCAACGTCCTGACTTTC. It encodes CASSLTLGANVLTF.